The 16 T cell receptor beta chains below all came from one sample that was sequenced in a study of T cell responses to AZD1222 COVID-19 vaccine. The assay was immunoSEQ multiplex PCR, and TCRdb's table has in-frame clones only and misses some. The repertoire holds about 39,000 clones, about 90% seen once, with approximately 35% in the top ten. This specimen was peripheral blood, taken 28 days after the second AZD1222 dose. The receptors shown here come from an adult who received the AZD1222 COVID-19 vaccine.

The rearrangement links TRBV10-2 to TRBJ1-2; possibly TRBD1 for D (5 bases). V was trimmed by 5 bases and J by 1 base, leaving 8 bases between them. The germline V gene has CDR1 WSHSY and CDR2 SAAADI. CDR3 length: 13 residues. Here the CDR3 DNA reads TGCGCCAGCAGTAGGGGAGATAACTATGGCTACACCTTC. Amino acid sequence: CASSRGDNYGYTF.

This chain links TRBV10-3 with TRBJ2-1; TRBD1 might be the D (6 bases). The ends were cut back, 4 bases at V and 4 bases at J, with 8 bases in the middle. Germline values: CDR1 ENHRY, CDR2 SYGVKD. The CDR3 length is 13 residues. The CDR3 DNA reads as TGTGCCATCAGTGGACAGGCTTACAATGAGCAGTTCTTC. Translation gives CAISGQAYNEQFF.

CDR3 sequence: CASSLERHGYTF. The CDR3, as DNA: TGTGCCAGCAGCTTGGAGAGGCATGGCTACACCTTC. This chain connects TRBV7-8 to TRBJ1-2; D unclear. CDR1 SGHVS and CDR2 FQNEAQ come from the germline V gene. The CDR3 sequence is 12 residues long. V lost 3 bases to trimming and J lost 6 bases, with 8 bases between them.

J is TRBJ2-7 and V is TRBV27; maybe TRBD1 (5 bases). Germline CDR1 is MNHEY and CDR2 is SMNVEV (reference sequence). The CDR3 consists of 15 residues. V shed 3 bases and J shed 3 bases, with 15 bases lying between them. The CDR3 loop is CASSFAGNNYYEQYF. CDR3 DNA sequence: TGTGCCAGCAGTTTTGCAGGGAACAACTACTACGAGCAGTACTTC.

The rearrangement links TRBV3-1 (or the pseudogene TRBV3-2) to TRBJ1-6, with a weak D call TRBD1 (6 bases). Trimming shortened V by 7 bases and J by 7 bases, and 11 bases separated the two germline ends. The CDR3 runs 13 residues. Germline values: CDR1 LGHDT, CDR2 YNNKEL (reference sequence). As DNA, the CDR3 is TGTGCCAGCAACAGGGAGGGCAATTCACCCCTCCACTTT. Protein: CASNREGNSPLHF.

The rearrangement links TRBV7-2 to TRBJ1-5; a possible D gene is TRBD1 (5 bases). Looked up from germline, CDR1 is SGHTA and CDR2 is FQGNSA. The CDR3 totals 14 residues. V lost 4 bases and J lost 4, with 11 bases in between. The CDR3 nucleotides are TGTGCCAGCAGCTGGAGGGGTAGGAATCAGCCCCAGCATTTT. Translated: CASSWRGRNQPQHF.

The chain joins TRBV5-4 to TRBJ2-2, with D possibly being TRBD1 (6 bases). The V gene lost 4 bases and the J gene lost 3 bases, with 16 bases spanning the gap. CDR1 and CDR2 from the germline V gene are SGHNT and YYREEE (reference sequence). CDR3 length equals 16 residues. The CDR3 reads CASSLGNRAHTGELFF. DNA for the CDR3: TGTGCCAGCAGCCTGGGGAACAGGGCCCACACCGGGGAGCTGTTTTTT. Looking up the rest from reference TRBV5-4 and TRBJ2-2 gives the full variable domain: ETGVTQSPTHLIKTRGQQVTLRCSSQSGHNTVSWYQQALGQGPQFIFQYYREEENGRGNFPPRFSGLQFPNYSSELNVNALELDDSALYLCASSLGNRAHTGELFFGEGSRLTVL.

V gene TRBV15 combines with J gene TRBJ2-3; 11 positions match TRBD2. The V and J ends lost 5 bases and 9 bases, in that order; junction bases with no gene match: 13. The CDR3 is 16 amino acids. The V gene's germline CDR1 is LNHNV and CDR2 YYDKDF (reference sequence). The CDR3 here is CATSGLAGGARGTQYF. CDR3 nucleotide sequence: TGTGCCACCAGCGGATTAGCGGGGGGGGCCCGGGGCACGCAGTATTTT.

A word on this clone: Different DNA sequences within this sample yield the same CDR3. The CDR3 sequence: CASSPGQGPGNTIYF. Here the CDR3 DNA reads TGTGCCAGCAGCCCAGGACAGGGGCCTGGAAACACCATATATTTT. This rearrangement joins TRBV11-3 to TRBJ1-3, with 9 bases matching TRBD1. CDR1 is SGHNT, CDR2 YENEEA, per germline. V was pared by 5 bases and J by 2 bases, with 4 bases of the junction left unmatched. This CDR3 spans 15 amino acids. Full variable domain (missing parts from reference TRBV11-3 and TRBJ1-3): EAGVVQSPRYKIIEKKQPVAFWCNPISGHNTLYWYLQNLGQGPELLIRYENEEAVDDSQLPKDRFSAERLKGVDSTLKIQPAELGDSAVYLCASSPGQGPGNTIYFGEGSWLTVV.

The rearrangement uses TRBV15 and TRBJ1-1; unclear D gene. Trimming removed 0 bases from V and 6 bases from J, with 14 bases in between. The CDR3 sequence is 15 residues long. CDR1 is LNHNV, CDR2 YYDKDF, per germline (reference sequence). In DNA form, the CDR3 reads TGTGCCACCAGCAGAGATCGGGCGGTTATCCCTGAAGCTTTCTTT. This sequence encodes CATSRDRAVIPEAFF. Filled out from reference TRBV15 and TRBJ1-1, the complete variable domain reads DAMVIQNPRYQVTQFGKPVTLSCSQTLNHNVMYWYQQKSSQAPKLLFHYYDKDFNNEADTPDNFQSRRPNTSFCFLDIRSPGLGDTAMYLCATSRDRAVIPEAFFGQGTRLTVV.

The chain recombines TRBV7-6 with TRBJ1-5, with D maybe TRBD1 (6 bases). The CDR3 runs to 16 residues. V lost 0 bases, J lost 7 bases, and 16 bases lay in between. Germline CDR1 is SGHVS and CDR2 is FNYEAQ. In DNA form, the CDR3 reads TGTGCCAGCAGCTTAGCGGCGGGGGCGGGGGCCCAGCCCCAGCATTTT. This gives the protein CASSLAAGAGAQPQHF.

This clone was seen a single time. The genes are TRBV19 and TRBJ2-1; TRBD2 matches at 13 bases. The germline gives CDR1 LNHDA, CDR2 SQIVND (reference sequence). This CDR3 region has 15 residues. V shed 5 bases and J 4 bases; nucleotides not matched to a gene: 2. CDR3 coding DNA: TGTGCCAGTAGTCGGACTAGCGGGGGATACAATGAGCAGTTCTTC. This translates into CASSRTSGGYNEQFF.

The V and J genes are TRBV7-2 and TRBJ1-5; tentative D call: TRBD1 (6 bases). CDR1 SGHTA and CDR2 FQGNSA come from the germline V gene. V was clipped by 6 bases and J by 3 bases, with 21 bases between them. The CDR3 is 17 amino acids. The CDR3 is CASSPRGARRDNQPQHF. CDR3 sequence (DNA): TGTGCCAGCAGTCCTAGGGGGGCCCGACGCGACAATCAGCCCCAGCATTTT.

The chain links TRBV30 to TRBJ1-5; D is unclear. The CDR3 covers 13 residues. The germline CDR1 and CDR2 sequences are GTSNPN and SVGIG (reference sequence). Trimming took 1 base from V and 0 from J, leaving 4 bases between them. The CDR3 loop is CAWSDPSNQPQHF. CDR3 bases: TGTGCCTGGAGTGACCCTAGCAATCAGCCCCAGCATTTT.

A few counts support this clone. V is TRBV30 and J is TRBJ1-2; D may be TRBD1 (5 bases). The length of the CDR3 is 12 residues. Trimming left V 3 bases short and J 6 bases short, with 11 bases between. The germline gives CDR1 GTSNPN, CDR2 SVGIG (reference sequence). The CDR3 sequence is CAWSRASHGYTF. The DNA for the CDR3 is TGTGCCTGGAGCAGGGCCTCCCATGGCTACACCTTC.

This chain connects TRBV27 to TRBJ1-4; 9 bases fit TRBD1. The CDR3 consists of 15 residues. CDR1 is MNHEY, CDR2 SMNVEV, per germline (reference sequence). The trim removed 6 bases at V and 3 bases at J, leaving 5 bases unmatched. CDR3 nucleotides: TGTGCCAGCAGAAGTACAGGGGGCCCTAATGAAAAACTGTTTTTT. This translates into CASRSTGGPNEKLFF.